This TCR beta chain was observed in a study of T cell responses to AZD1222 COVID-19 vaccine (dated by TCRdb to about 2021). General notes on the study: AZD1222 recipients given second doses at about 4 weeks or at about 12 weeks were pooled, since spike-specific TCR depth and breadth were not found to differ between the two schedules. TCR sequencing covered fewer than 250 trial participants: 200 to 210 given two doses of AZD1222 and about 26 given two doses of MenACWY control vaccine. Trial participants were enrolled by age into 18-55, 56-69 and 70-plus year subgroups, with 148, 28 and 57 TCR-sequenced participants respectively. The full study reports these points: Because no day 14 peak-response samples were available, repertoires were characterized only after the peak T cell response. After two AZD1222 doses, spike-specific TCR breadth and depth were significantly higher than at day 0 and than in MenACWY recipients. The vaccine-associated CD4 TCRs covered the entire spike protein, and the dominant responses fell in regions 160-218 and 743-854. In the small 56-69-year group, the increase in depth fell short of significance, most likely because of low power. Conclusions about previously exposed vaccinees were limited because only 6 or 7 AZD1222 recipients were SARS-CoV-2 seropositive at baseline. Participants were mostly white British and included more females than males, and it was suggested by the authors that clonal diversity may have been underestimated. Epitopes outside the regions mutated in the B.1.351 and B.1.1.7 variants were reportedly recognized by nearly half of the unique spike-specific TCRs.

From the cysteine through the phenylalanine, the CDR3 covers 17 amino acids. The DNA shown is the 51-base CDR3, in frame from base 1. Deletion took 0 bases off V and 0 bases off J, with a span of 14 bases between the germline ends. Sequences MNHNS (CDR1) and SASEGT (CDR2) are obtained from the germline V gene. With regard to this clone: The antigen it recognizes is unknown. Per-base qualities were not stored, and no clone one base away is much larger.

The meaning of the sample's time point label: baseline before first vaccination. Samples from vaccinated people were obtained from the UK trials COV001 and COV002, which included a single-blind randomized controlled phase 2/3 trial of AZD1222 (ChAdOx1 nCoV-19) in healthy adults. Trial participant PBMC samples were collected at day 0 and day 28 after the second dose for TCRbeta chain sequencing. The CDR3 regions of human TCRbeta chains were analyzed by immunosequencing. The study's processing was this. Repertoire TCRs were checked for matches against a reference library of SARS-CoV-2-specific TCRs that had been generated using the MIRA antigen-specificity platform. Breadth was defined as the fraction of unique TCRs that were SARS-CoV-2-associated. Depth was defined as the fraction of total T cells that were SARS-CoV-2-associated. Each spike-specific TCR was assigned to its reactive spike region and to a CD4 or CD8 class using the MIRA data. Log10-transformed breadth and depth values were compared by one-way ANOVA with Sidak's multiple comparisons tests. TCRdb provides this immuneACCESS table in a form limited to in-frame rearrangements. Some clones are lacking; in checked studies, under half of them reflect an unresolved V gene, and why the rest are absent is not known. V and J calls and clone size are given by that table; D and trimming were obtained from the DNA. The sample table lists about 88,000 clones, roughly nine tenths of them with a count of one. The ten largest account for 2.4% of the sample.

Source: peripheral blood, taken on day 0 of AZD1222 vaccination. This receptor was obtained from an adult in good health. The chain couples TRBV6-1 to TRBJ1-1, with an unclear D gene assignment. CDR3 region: CASSEALMVRLNTEAFF. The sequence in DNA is TGTGCCAGCAGTGAAGCGCTAATGGTCCGGTTGAACACTGAAGCTTTCTTT.